Sequencing of this T cell receptor beta chain was carried out in a study of blood T cell repertoires in COVID-19. This clone has only one observation. Authors' methods: Estimation of nucleated cell counts was performed using reference gene primer amplification. The method was immunoSEQ multiplex PCR; TCRdb's version includes in-frame clones alone and lacks a portion of them. The DNA was the basis for D and trimming; V, J and clone size are from that table. The table records some 180,000 clones, 81% of them present only once. The TCR originated in a woman older than 75 with COVID-19, enrolled during active disease. Specimen: peripheral blood.

The CDR3 nucleotides read TGTGCCAGCAGCCAAGATTACAGGCCCCGAAATAACTATGGCTACACCTTC. Translated: CASSQDYRPRNNYGYTF. The chain uses TRBV4-2 and TRBJ1-2; D might be TRBD1 (5 bases). The V and J ends lost 0 bases and 1 base respectively, with 15 bases between them. The CDR3 is 17 residues long. Germline assignment: CDR1 LGHNA and CDR2 YNFKEQ.